The TCR beta chain described here comes from a study of blood T cell repertoires in COVID-19. This table comes from immunoSEQ multiplex PCR, and its TCRdb copy is limited to in-frame clones, with some not included. Seen here are about 160,000 clones, approximately 90% observed once, and the top ten hold 10%. The Seattle patients, enrolled during active infection, were followed longitudinally. The CDR3 loop spans 13 amino acids. V was clipped by 1 base and J by 7 bases, with 8 bases between them. Germline V CDR1 and CDR2: KGHSH, LQKENI. This clonotype was sampled from a woman aged 70-85 years with COVID-19, enrolled during active disease. The V call is TRBV18, the J call TRBJ1-5; maybe TRBD1 (6 bases). What was sequenced was peripheral blood. CDR3 bases: TGTGCCAGCTCACCACACAGGGACCAGCCCCAGCATTTT. This translates into CASSPHRDQPQHF.